This T cell receptor (beta chain) emerged from a study of T cells in Graves' hyperthyroidism and ophthalmopathy. Graves' hyperthyroidism was deemed stable absent ophthalmopathy progression within 18 months. Participants, patients aged 18 to 65, had newly diagnosed hyperthyroidism with a duration under 2 months. Template material for amplifying TCR beta CDR3 regions consisted of RNA transcripts. HTBI primers were used for first-round RT-PCR of the TCR CDR3. Each CDR3 protein gets one entry after TCRdb re-called the multiplex PCR reads with MiXCR. The sample contains about 560,000 distinct CDR3 sequences, roughly 17% of which appear only once. CDR1 WSHSY and CDR2 SAAADI come from the germline V gene. The CDR3 is 11 residues long. Deletions cut 0 bases from V and 12 bases from J, with 6 bases between.

The chain combines TRBV10-2 with TRBJ2-1, with D hard to call. Sequencing was carried out using blood. The TCR comes from a woman younger than 30 with Graves' hyperthyroidism. For the CDR3, the DNA is TGCGCCAGCAGTGAGTCTGATTGGCAGTTCTTC. This translates into CASSESDWQFF.